This is a list of T cell receptor beta chains from one sample in a study of T cells in tumors after PD-1 blockade. Clones were sequenced by immunoSEQ multiplex PCR, and TCRdb holds only the in-frame ones, with some missing. This sample has approximately 11,000 clones, with 55% to 75% found just once. This specimen consisted of tumor tissue, obtained after anti-PD-1 treatment. Receptors originate from a human donor with basal cell carcinoma. The CDR3 runs from the conserved cysteine through the conserved F or W. The order of the fields is V gene, J gene, CDR3 protein.

v_call: TRBV14
j_call: TRBJ1-3
cdr3_aa: CASSQGFSGNTIYF

v_call: TRBV30
j_call: TRBJ2-7
cdr3_aa: CAWTPGPEDHEQYF

v_call: TRBV27
j_call: TRBJ1-3
cdr3_aa: CASSLSGPYSGNTIYF

v_call: TRBV15
j_call: TRBJ2-5
cdr3_aa: CATSRDKAGGRLETQYF

v_call: TRBV6-2/TRBV6-3
j_call: TRBJ2-3
cdr3_aa: CASSYSQLADTQYF

v_call: TRBV7-9
j_call: TRBJ2-7
cdr3_aa: CASSPRGLSYEQYF

v_call: TRBV4-2
j_call: TRBJ2-3
cdr3_aa: CASSRERRGTDTQYF

v_call: TRBV6-5
j_call: TRBJ1-2
cdr3_aa: CASSYDGSGAYGYTF

v_call: TRBV6-5
j_call: TRBJ1-3
cdr3_aa: CASGRNTIYF

v_call: TRBV15
j_call: TRBJ2-1
cdr3_aa: CATSREPGVRDEQFF

v_call: TRBV24-1
j_call: TRBJ1-1
cdr3_aa: CATSDPLGAEAFF

v_call: TRBV4-3
j_call: TRBJ1-3
cdr3_aa: CASSQGLGNTIYF

v_call: TRBV5-4
j_call: TRBJ2-1
cdr3_aa: CASSGSGRGYNEQFF

v_call: TRBV11-3
j_call: TRBJ2-2
cdr3_aa: CASSLRAGRTGELFF

v_call: TRBV5-5
j_call: TRBJ1-6
cdr3_aa: CASQRKTGDNSPLHF

v_call: TRBV5-4
j_call: TRBJ2-7
cdr3_aa: CASSVSGTADYEQYF

v_call: TRBV28
j_call: TRBJ1-6
cdr3_aa: CASSLEGLLDSPLHF

v_call: TRBV4-1
j_call: TRBJ1-2
cdr3_aa: CASSQDQGIDYGYTF

v_call: TRBV6-1
j_call: TRBJ1-4
cdr3_aa: CASSESSGWEKLFF

v_call: TRBV11-3
j_call: TRBJ1-6
cdr3_aa: CASSLGTHNSPLHF

v_call: TRBV7-2
j_call: TRBJ1-1
cdr3_aa: CASSGYQNTEAFF

v_call: TRBV30
j_call: TRBJ2-5
cdr3_aa: CAWGTSGATQYF

v_call: TRBV24-1
j_call: TRBJ2-1
cdr3_aa: CATSDPRLGTSGNEQFF

v_call: TRBV30
j_call: TRBJ1-2
cdr3_aa: CAWIRDNLNYGYTF

v_call: TRBV5-4
j_call: TRBJ2-1
cdr3_aa: CASRAIGYNEQFF

v_call: TRBV5-4
j_call: TRBJ2-2
cdr3_aa: CASSSNRVITGELFF

v_call: TRBV3-1/TRBV3-2
j_call: TRBJ1-5
cdr3_aa: CASSQPGTGLNQPQHF

v_call: TRBV6-1
j_call: TRBJ1-4
cdr3_aa: CASSEVQARGEKLFF

v_call: TRBV24-1
j_call: TRBJ2-1
cdr3_aa: CATSDPLAGVYDEQFF

v_call: TRBV3-1/TRBV3-2
j_call: TRBJ1-2
cdr3_aa: CASSQGQGDGYTF

v_call: TRBV5-6
j_call: TRBJ1-2
cdr3_aa: CASTLPAGTNYGYTF

v_call: TRBV19
j_call: TRBJ2-5
cdr3_aa: CASSIDRETQYF

v_call: TRBV28
j_call: TRBJ2-3
cdr3_aa: CASNLAGSTDTQYF

v_call: TRBV21-1
j_call: TRBJ2-3
cdr3_aa: CASSKKLAGAVRTDTQYF

v_call: TRBV5-1
j_call: TRBJ1-3
cdr3_aa: CASSTSGGHVLGNTIYF